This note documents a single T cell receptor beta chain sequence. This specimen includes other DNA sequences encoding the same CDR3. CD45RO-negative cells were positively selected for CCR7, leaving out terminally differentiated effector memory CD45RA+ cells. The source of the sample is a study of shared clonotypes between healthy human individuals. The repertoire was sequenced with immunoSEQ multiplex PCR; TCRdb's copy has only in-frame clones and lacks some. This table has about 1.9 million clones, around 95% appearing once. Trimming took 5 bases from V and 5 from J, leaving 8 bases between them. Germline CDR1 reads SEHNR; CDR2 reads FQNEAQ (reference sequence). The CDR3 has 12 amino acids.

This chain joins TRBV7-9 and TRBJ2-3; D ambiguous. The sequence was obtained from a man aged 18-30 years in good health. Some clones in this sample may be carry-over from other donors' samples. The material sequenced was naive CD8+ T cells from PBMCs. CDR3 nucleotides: TGTGCCAGCAGCCTTGGACGAGATACGCAGTATTTT. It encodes CASSLGRDTQYF. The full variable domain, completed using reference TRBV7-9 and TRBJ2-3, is DTGVSQNPRHKITKRGQNVTFRCDPISEHNRLYWYRQTLGQGPEFLTYFQNEAQLEKSRLLSDRFSAERPKGSFSTLEIQRTEQGDSAMYLCASSLGRDTQYFGPGTRLTVL.